This TCR beta chain was identified in a study of cytomegalovirus exposure and HLA in healthy donors. Regarding the study as a whole: Trimming of TCR beta V- and J-genes showed a link, identified in a later analysis, to a missense DCLRE1C variant. Some public TCRs appeared in many individuals, while most sequences were rare.

The CDR3 consists of 13 residues. CDR1 and CDR2 from the germline V gene are SGHRS and YFSETQ. Healthy individuals who donated bone marrow served as the donors. These donors counted as nominally healthy when sampled, but unrecorded immune exposures were likely. A note on this clone: Its target is not known. A read error may account for a junction end that differs from germline.

PCR primers comprised 60 Vbeta and 13 Jbeta primers. The method was immunoSEQ multiplex PCR; TCRdb's version includes in-frame clones alone and lacks a portion of them. This sample has about 140,000 clones; more than 70% occur once, and the top ten carry 4% to 6%. The rearrangement uses TRBV5-1 and TRBJ1-2; the D is unclear. This TCR derives from a woman aged 45 to 65 in good health and CMV-seronegative. The source material was PBMCs. The CDR3 DNA is TGCGCCAGCAGTTTGGACGGGAGCTATGGCTACACCTTC. Protein: CASSLDGSYGYTF.